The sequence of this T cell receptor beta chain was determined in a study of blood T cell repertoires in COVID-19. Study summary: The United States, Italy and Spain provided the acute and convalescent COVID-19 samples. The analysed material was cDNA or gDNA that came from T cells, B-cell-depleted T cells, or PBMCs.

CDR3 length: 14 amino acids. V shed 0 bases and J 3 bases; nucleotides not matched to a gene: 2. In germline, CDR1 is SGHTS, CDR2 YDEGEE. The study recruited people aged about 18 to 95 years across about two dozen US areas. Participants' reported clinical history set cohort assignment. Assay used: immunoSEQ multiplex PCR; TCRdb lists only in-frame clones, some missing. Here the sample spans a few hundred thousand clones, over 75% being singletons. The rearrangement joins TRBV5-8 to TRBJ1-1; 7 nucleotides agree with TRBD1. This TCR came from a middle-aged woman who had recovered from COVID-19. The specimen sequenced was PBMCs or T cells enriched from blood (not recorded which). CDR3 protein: CASSLDRGDTEAFF. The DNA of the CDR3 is TGTGCCAGCAGCTTGGACAGGGGCGACACTGAAGCTTTCTTT.